These 11 T cell receptor beta chains were sequenced from one sample in a study of brain metastases from non-small cell lung cancer. TCRdb keeps only in-frame clones here, not all; method: immunoSEQ multiplex PCR. The data show about 2,600 clones, with approximately 90% seen just once and approximately 3.9% held by the top ten. Sequencing input: primary lung tumor tissue. These receptors originate from a donor at least 40 years old with non-small cell lung cancer.

The V gene is TRBV5-6, the J gene TRBJ2-3; 8 bases fit TRBD2. The CDR3 is 17 amino acids. Germline V lookup: CDR1 SGHDT, CDR2 YYEEEE. V gave up 1 base and J gave up 1 base; unmatched junction bases: 8. CDR3 protein: CASSLITGAGGTDTQYF. CDR3 sequence (DNA): TGTGCCAGCAGCTTGATTACCGGAGCGGGGGGCACAGATACGCAGTATTTT.

J is TRBJ2-5 and V is TRBV5-8, with D perhaps TRBD2 (8 bases). V was pared by 3 bases and J by 3 bases, with 15 bases between. Germline CDR1 and CDR2: SGHTS and YDEGEE. The CDR3 length is 15 residues. In DNA form, the CDR3 reads TGTGCCAGCAGCTGGGGGACAGCGGGAGAAGAGACCCAGTACTTC. It codes for CASSWGTAGEETQYF. Drawing the rest from reference TRBV5-8 and TRBJ2-5, the complete variable domain is EAGVTQSPTHLIKTRGQQATLRCSPISGHTSVYWYQQALGLGLQFLLWYDEGEERNRGNFPPRFSGRQFPNYSSELNVNALELEDSALYLCASSWGTAGEETQYFGPGTRLLVL.

The V gene is TRBV4-2, the J gene TRBJ1-1; D may be TRBD1 (6 bases). Per germline, CDR1 LGHNA and CDR2 YNFKEQ. Trimming took off 6 bases at V and 1 base at J, with 12 bases between the two ends. This CDR3 spans 14 amino acids. The CDR3 sequence: CASRIRGANTEAFF. The CDR3 DNA is TGTGCCAGCAGAATAAGGGGGGCGAACACTGAAGCTTTCTTT.

This clone was picked up one time. The rearrangement links TRBV5-1 to TRBJ2-5, with a tentative D call TRBD1 (6 bases). V gave up 4 bases and J gave up 5 bases, with 15 bases separating them. CDR1 is SGHRS and CDR2 is YFSETQ in the germline V gene. There are 14 residues in the CDR3. This CDR3 is CASSIQGRGETQYF. The CDR3 coding sequence is TGCGCCAGCAGCATACAGGGCCGAGGGGAGACCCAGTACTTC.

The V gene is TRBV19, the J gene TRBJ2-2; D unresolved. The germline gives CDR1 LNHDA, CDR2 SQIVND (reference sequence). The CDR3 totals 14 residues. Trimming shortened V by 4 bases and J by 3 bases, and 9 bases separated the two germline ends. CDR3 loop: CASSKGSYTGELFF. The CDR3 nucleotides read TGTGCCAGTAGTAAAGGCAGCTACACCGGGGAGCTGTTTTTT.

This chain connects TRBV20-1 to TRBJ2-7; no definite D call. The CDR3 runs 11 residues. Germline loops: CDR1 DFQATT, CDR2 SNEGSKA (reference sequence). The V gene lost 1 base and the J gene lost 1 base, with 2 bases spanning the gap. The CDR3 reads CSARVSYEQYF. CDR3 nucleotides: TGCAGTGCTAGAGTTTCCTACGAGCAGTACTTC.

This clone was seen only once. This chain connects TRBV12-3 or TRBV12-4 to TRBJ2-3; no clear D gene. Trimming removed 7 bases at V and 4 bases at J, with 12 bases between. The CDR3 runs to 13 residues. This CDR3 is CASKGGVPDTQYF. The CDR3 nucleotides are TGTGCCAGCAAGGGCGGTGTACCAGATACGCAGTATTTT.

This chain connects TRBV9 to TRBJ2-3, with D uncertain. The V end was cut by 4 bases, the J end by 3 bases, with 18 bases between. The CDR3 extends over 16 amino acids. Germline V CDR1 and CDR2: SGDLS, YYNGEE. The CDR3 loop is CASSRFGQVGTDTQYF. In nucleotides, the CDR3 is TGTGCCAGCAGCCGCTTCGGGCAGGTGGGGACAGATACGCAGTATTTT.

V and J are TRBV15 and TRBJ2-7, with 11 positions matching TRBD2. V lost 6 bases to trimming and J lost 11 bases; unmatched junction nucleotides: 9. The CDR3 consists of 13 residues. The germline gives CDR1 LNHNV, CDR2 YYDKDF (reference sequence). Here the CDR3 reads CATREGTSGRKYF. For the CDR3, the DNA is TGTGCCACCAGAGAAGGGACTAGCGGTAGAAAGTACTTC.

V usage is TRBV30 and J usage is TRBJ1-1, with D hard to call. This CDR3 has 12 amino acids. The V end was cut by 3 bases, the J end by 1 base, with 6 bases between. Germline CDR1 reads GTSNPN; CDR2 reads SVGIG (reference sequence). CDR3 region: CAWRTGNTEAFF. CDR3 nucleotides: TGTGCCTGGAGGACGGGGAACACTGAAGCTTTCTTT.

The chain carries TRBV5-4 and TRBJ1-4; D gene ambiguous. CDR1 and CDR2 (germline): SGHNT, YYREEE (reference sequence). The ends were cut back, 0 bases at V and 8 bases at J, with 5 bases in the middle. This CDR3 contains 12 residues. Here the CDR3 reads CASSLEREKLFF. CDR3 nucleotide sequence: TGTGCCAGCAGCTTGGAAAGGGAAAAACTGTTTTTT.